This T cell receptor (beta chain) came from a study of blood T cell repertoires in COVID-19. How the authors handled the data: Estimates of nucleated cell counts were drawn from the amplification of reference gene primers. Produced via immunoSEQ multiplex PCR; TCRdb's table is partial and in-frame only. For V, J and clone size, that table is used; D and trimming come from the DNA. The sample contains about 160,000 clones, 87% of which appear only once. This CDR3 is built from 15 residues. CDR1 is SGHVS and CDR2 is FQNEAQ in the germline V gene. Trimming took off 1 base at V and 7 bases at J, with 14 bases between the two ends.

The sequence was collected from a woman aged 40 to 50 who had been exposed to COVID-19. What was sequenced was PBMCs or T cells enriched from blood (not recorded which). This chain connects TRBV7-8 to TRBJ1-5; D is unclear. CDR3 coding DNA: TGTGCCAGCAGCTTAGGCGCTTCGGGAATCCAGCCCCAGCATTTT. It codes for CASSLGASGIQPQHF.